This entry describes one TCR beta chain. The data were obtained in a study of blood T cell repertoires in COVID-19. Study in general: The United States, Italy and Spain provided the acute and convalescent COVID-19 samples. The analysed material was cDNA or gDNA that came from T cells, B-cell-depleted T cells, or PBMCs.

CDR3 length: 14 amino acids. The junction had 4 bases not matched to a gene; V was cut back by 5 bases and J by 2 bases. Germline V gene sequence: CDR1 SEHNR, CDR2 FQNEAQ (reference sequence). In the authors' methods: Researchers report that nucleated cell counts were estimated from reference gene primer amplification. Assay: immunoSEQ multiplex PCR; the TCRdb copy retains only in-frame clones and omits some. V and J calls and clone size are as listed in that table; D and trimming were resolved from the DNA. In the table there are about 330,000 clones, over 75% of which are singletons. The sequenced sample was peripheral blood. The rearrangement uses TRBV7-9 and TRBJ2-3, with 7 bases fitting TRBD1. The sequence derives from a woman aged 45-59 years with active or convalescent COVID-19. DNA of the CDR3: TGTGCCAGCAGCCTGGACAGGTACACAGATACGCAGTATTTT. As protein: CASSLDRYTDTQYF.